The present T cell receptor (beta chain) was sequenced within a study of radiation and T cells in renal cell carcinoma (TCRdb year 2020). Study-level background: A total of under 60 samples underwent TCR beta sequencing, made up of roughly 26 tumors and about 27 peripheral blood samples. The last blood draw occurred 4 weeks after radiation, at the same time as nephrectomy. In the 40 to 60 samples combined, some 4,000,000 unique CDR3 nucleotide sequences were found, encoding roughly 3,000,000 unique CDR3 amino acid sequences.

V is cut by 3 bases and J by 0 bases, and the space between the germline ends is 15 bases. The cysteine opens and the phenylalanine closes a CDR3 of 17 amino acids. Only CDR3 DNA is held: 51 bases, read in frame from base 1. CDR1 and CDR2, looked up from the germline V gene, are SGHDN and FVKESK. A single count supports this clone. No cognate antigen has been identified for it. No base quality values were provided; no much bigger clone lies one nucleotide off. Broader findings and caveats from the paper: Top tumor clonotypes rose in blood from baseline to 2 weeks post-radiation, then contracted by 4 weeks, suggesting transient expansion of tumor-resident clones. Tracking of blood repertoire dynamics stopped at approximately 4 weeks after treatment, with no follow-up past that point. Effects of radiation dose or scheduling on the TCR repertoire could not be addressed with the single-armed trial design. Because pretreatment tumor biopsies were not available, the baseline intratumoral presence of clonotypes could not be determined.

Following the manufacturer's recommendations, the immunoSEQ kit was used to generate TCR beta libraries from genomic DNA. For library preparation, a first multiplex PCR was performed with proprietary primers, followed by a second PCR in which unique barcodes were added, and bead cleanups were performed after each round. Each sample batch included a kit-provided positive control reaction and a negative control reaction. The final libraries were assessed on an Agilent 4200 TapeStation D1000 ScreenTape, pooled by volume, and quantified by qPCR. Sequencing ran on an Illumina NextSeq500 with a MidOutput 150-cycle cartridge, using 156 Read1 and 15 Index1 cycles with kit custom primers. The pooled library was loaded at 1.0 pM, and about 21% PhiX control was spiked in. The paper's data handling went like this. The vendor-processed data were analyzed in R, and a clonotype was defined as all T cells that share the same CDR3 nucleotide sequence. For clone abundance analyses, frequencies were normalized to the 10,000 most abundant clones per sample. Public T cell clones, which averaged fewer than five per sample, were excluded before analysis. Tumor-enriched clonotypes and baseline blood-enriched clonotypes were defined as those with an abundance difference of at least 32-fold between compartments. A beta-binomial differential abundance model was used to identify clonotypes that expanded or contracted between blood time points. Tumor-blood repertoire similarity was measured with the Baroni-Urbani and Buser coefficient, and groups were compared using two-tailed Wilcoxon tests in R. TCRdb retrieved this table from immuneACCESS and kept in-frame rearrangements only. Not all clones are present; in checked studies, unresolved V genes account for under half, and no reason is known for the remainder. V, J and clone size are those of that table, while D and trimming were read from the DNA. Recorded for this sample are about 78,000 clones; about 89% of them occurred a single time. 5.5% to 7% of the sample is in the top ten clones.

The sample's time point label, in plain terms: blood 4 weeks post-SBRT, at nephrectomy. The sample's treatment or condition, from its label and the paper: 15 Gy SBRT to primary tumor, nephrectomy 4 weeks later. The samples were obtained from a clinical trial, where primary renal cell carcinomas were treated with 15 Gy stereotactic body radiation therapy and then removed by nephrectomy 4 weeks afterward. To follow tumor-enriched clonotypes, serial peripheral blood was collected from radiation-treated patients at baseline and at 2 weeks and 4 weeks after SBRT. Every patient had renal cell carcinoma of clear cell pathology. Genomic DNA for TCR sequencing was prepared using the QIAamp DNA Blood Mini Kit (Qiagen). The analyses included only samples that passed all quality control checks.

The sample here was blood, taken from a patient whose treatment included radiotherapy and nephrectomy. Recombination joined TRBV14 with TRBJ2-1; the D gene cannot be named for sure. This receptor was obtained from a woman in her 70s with renal cell carcinoma. The CDR3 here reads CASSQPITQSSYNEQFF. The nucleotides are TGTGCCAGCAGCCAGCCCATTACCCAGAGCTCCTACAATGAGCAGTTCTTC.